The T cell receptor beta chain described here comes from a study of spatial heterogeneity in lung cancer. Study in general: Consistently, beta-chain sequences turned up in larger numbers than alpha-chain sequences did.

In this sample, this clonotype turned up a few times. Time point specified: blood at routine non-recurrence follow-up after resection. Unsorted tumor, nontumor lung tissue or cryopreserved PBMC supplied the whole RNA. J gave up 5 bases and V 1 base, and 4 bases lay outside the gene matches. The germline CDR1 and CDR2 sequences are LGHDT and YNNKEL (reference sequence). The CDR3 is 15 residues long. From the 5' RACE reads, TCRdb called clonotypes with MiXCR, one entry per CDR3 protein. The table includes tens of thousands of distinct CDR3 sequences, less than 9% detected once. The specimen comprised PBMCs, sampled at follow-up. The clonotype was recovered from a female donor with early-stage non-small cell lung cancer. V and J are TRBV3-1 and TRBJ1-1, with TRBD1 matching over 10 bases. CDR3 coding DNA: TGTGCCAGCAGCCAAGCTGGGACAGGGGAGACTGAAGCTTTCTTT. Its protein is CASSQAGTGETEAFF.